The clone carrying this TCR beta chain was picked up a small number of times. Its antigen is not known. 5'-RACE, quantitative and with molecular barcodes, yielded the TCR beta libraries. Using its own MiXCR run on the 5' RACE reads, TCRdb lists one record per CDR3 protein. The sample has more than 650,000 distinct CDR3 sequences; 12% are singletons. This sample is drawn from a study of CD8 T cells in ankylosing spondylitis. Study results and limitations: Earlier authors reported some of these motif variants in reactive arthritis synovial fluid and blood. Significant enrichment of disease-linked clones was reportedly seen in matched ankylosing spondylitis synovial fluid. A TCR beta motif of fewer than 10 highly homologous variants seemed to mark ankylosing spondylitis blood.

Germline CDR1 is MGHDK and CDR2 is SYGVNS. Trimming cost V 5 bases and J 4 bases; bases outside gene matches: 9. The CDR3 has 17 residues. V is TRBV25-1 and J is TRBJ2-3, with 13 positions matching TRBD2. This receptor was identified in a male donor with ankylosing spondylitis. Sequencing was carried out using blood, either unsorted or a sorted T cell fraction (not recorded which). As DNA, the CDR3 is TGTGCCAGCAGTAAACTAGCGGGGGGGTTTTCCCCAGATACGCAGTATTTT. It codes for CASSKLAGGFSPDTQYF.